This T cell receptor beta chain appears in the sequencing data of a study of cytomegalovirus exposure and HLA in healthy donors. Study-wide results and caveats: The study listed roughly 150 cytomegalovirus-associated TCR beta chains. Indistinguishable V segments such as TRBV6-2 and TRBV6-3 were excluded.

PCR used 60 Vbeta primers and 13 Jbeta primers. The data were produced by immunoSEQ multiplex PCR, yet TCRdb's version contains in-frame clones alone and is incomplete. The sample gives about 200,000 clones, roughly 79% of which show up once; around 1.9% is in the top ten. Unrecorded immune exposure was likely among donors, who were nominally healthy when sampled. Trimming took 2 bases from V and 2 from J, leaving 7 bases between them. Germline CDR1 MDHEN, CDR2 SYDVKM. The CDR3 contains 13 residues. On this clone: Its antigen is unidentified.

This sequence originates from a man aged 25 to 40 in good health and CMV-seronegative. The chain couples TRBV28 to TRBJ2-7; the D gene is possibly TRBD1 (5 bases). The sample was PBMCs. In nucleotides, the CDR3 is TGTGCCAGCAGTTTAACAGGAACCTACGAGCAGTACTTC. This translates into CASSLTGTYEQYF.